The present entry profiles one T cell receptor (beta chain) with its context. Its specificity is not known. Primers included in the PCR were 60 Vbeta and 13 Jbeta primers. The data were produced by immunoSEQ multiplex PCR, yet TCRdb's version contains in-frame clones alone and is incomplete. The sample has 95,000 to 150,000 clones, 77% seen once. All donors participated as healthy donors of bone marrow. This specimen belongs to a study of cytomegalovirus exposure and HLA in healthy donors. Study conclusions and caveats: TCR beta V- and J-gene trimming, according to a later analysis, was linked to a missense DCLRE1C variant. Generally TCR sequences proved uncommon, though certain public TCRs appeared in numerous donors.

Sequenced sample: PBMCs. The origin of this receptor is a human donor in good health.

The CDR3 DNA is TGTGCCTGGAGTGTACCCTGGACAGGGGTTAGTTATAGCAATCAGCCCCAGCATTTT. Translation: CAWSVPWTGVSYSNQPQHF. The genes are TRBV30 and TRBJ1-5; 9 positions agree with TRBD1. CDR1 and CDR2 from the germline V gene are GTSNPN and SVGIG (reference sequence). J was trimmed by 0 bases and V by 0 bases; bases with no gene match: 12. The CDR3 consists of 19 residues.